What follows describes a single TCR beta chain. Its antigen remains unknown. This specimen comes from a study of T cells in Graves' hyperthyroidism and ophthalmopathy. General study points: The model forecast ophthalmopathy, anticipating it by a median approximately 6 months before onset.

There were TCR beta CDR3 regions amplified from RNA transcripts. Researchers ran a first-round RT-PCR on the TCR CDR3 using the HTBI primer set. TCRdb analysed the multiplex PCR reads with MiXCR anew, one entry per CDR3 protein. The sample consists of a few hundred thousand distinct CDR3 sequences, roughly 15% of them appearing once. Germline-derived CDR1 and CDR2 are SGHTA and FQGTGA. The V and J ends lost 2 bases and 4 bases, in that order; junction bases with no gene match: 13. This CDR3 is built from 18 residues. This sequence joins TRBV7-3 and TRBJ2-5; 10 bases fit TRBD2. Sequencing used blood. This TCR was sampled from a woman aged 55-69 years with Graves' ophthalmopathy. The CDR3 DNA follows: TGTGCCAGCAGCTTAGACGTATTTAGGCTAGCGGGAGTAGAGACCCAGTACTTC. Protein: CASSLDVFRLAGVETQYF.